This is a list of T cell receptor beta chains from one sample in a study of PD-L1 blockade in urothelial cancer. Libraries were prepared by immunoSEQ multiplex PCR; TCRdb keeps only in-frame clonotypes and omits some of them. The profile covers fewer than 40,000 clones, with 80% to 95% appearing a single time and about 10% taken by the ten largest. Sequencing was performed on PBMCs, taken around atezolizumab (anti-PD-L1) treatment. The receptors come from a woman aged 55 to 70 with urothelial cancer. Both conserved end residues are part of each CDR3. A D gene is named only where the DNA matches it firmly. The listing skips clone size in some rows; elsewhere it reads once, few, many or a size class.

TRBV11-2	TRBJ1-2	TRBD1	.	CASSDKQTGPNYGYTF	TGTGCCAGCAGCGATAAGCAGACAGGGCCTAACTATGGCTACACCTTC
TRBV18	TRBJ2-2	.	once	CASSPRTANTGELFF	TGTGCCAGCTCACCACGGACAGCGAACACCGGGGAGCTGTTTTTT
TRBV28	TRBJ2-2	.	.	CASSLARPGTGELFF	TGTGCCAGCAGTTTAGCCAGGCCCGGAACCGGGGAGCTGTTTTTT
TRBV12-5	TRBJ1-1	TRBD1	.	CASGSGQTEAFF	TGTGCTAGTGGGTCGGGACAGACGGAAGCTTTCTTT
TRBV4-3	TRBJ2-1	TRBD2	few	CASSQGRSGLADNEQFF	TGCGCCAGCAGCCAGGGGAGATCGGGACTAGCAGACAATGAGCAGTTCTTC
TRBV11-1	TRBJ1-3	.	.	CASNPGHSGNTIYF	TGTGCCAGCAATCCGGGACACTCTGGAAACACCATATATTTT
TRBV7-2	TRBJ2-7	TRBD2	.	CASSLEGGLAVYEQYF	TGTGCCAGCAGCTTAGAGGGGGGACTAGCGGTCTACGAGCAGTACTTC
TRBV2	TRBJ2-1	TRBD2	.	CASSYRTSVDNEQFF	TGTGCCAGCTCATATCGGACTAGCGTTGACAATGAGCAGTTCTTC
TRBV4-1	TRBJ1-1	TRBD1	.	CASSQVGQGYTEAFF	TGCGCCAGCAGCCAAGTGGGACAGGGGTACACTGAAGCTTTCTTT
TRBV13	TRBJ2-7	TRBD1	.	CASSSTGGEQYF	TGTGCCAGCAGCTCGACAGGGGGCGAGCAGTACTTC
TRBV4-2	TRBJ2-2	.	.	CASSQDSPAVANTGELFF	TGTGCCAGCAGCCAAGATAGCCCGGCGGTCGCGAACACCGGGGAGCTGTTTTTT
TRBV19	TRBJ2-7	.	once	CASKGSVEQYF	TGTGCCAGTAAGGGGTCGGTCGAGCAGTACTTC
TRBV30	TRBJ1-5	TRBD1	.	CAWSVGQGNQPQHF	TGTGCCTGGAGTGTGGGACAGGGAAATCAGCCCCAGCATTTT
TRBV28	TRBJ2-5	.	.	CASRRFLGETQYF	TGTGCCAGCAGGAGGTTCCTGGGAGAGACCCAGTACTTC
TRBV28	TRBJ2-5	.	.	CASSQRDQETQYF	TGTGCCAGCAGTCAGCGGGACCAAGAGACCCAGTACTTC
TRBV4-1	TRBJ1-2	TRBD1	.	CASSQGRGPYGYTF	TGCGCCAGCAGCCAAGGGAGGGGGCCCTATGGCTACACCTTC
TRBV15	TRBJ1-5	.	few	CATSRDAQGTQHF	TGTGCCACCAGCAGAGATGCCCAGGGGACCCAGCATTTT
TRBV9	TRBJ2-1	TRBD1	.	CASSNDRGLYNEQFF	TGTGCCAGCAGCAACGACAGGGGGCTTTACAATGAGCAGTTCTTC